This is a list of T cell receptor beta chains from one sample in a study of monozygotic twins with cystic fibrosis. TCRdb's copy holds only in-frame clones and misses some; the assay was immunoSEQ multiplex PCR. There are under 20,000 clones in the sample; approximately 96% occur only once, and 1.9% lies in the top ten. Sequencing was done on a sample of blood. The receptor source for this set is a woman between 25 and 40 years old with cystic fibrosis. Both conserved end residues are trimmed from each CDR3. A D gene is named only where the DNA matches it firmly.

V gene: TRBV2; J gene: TRBJ2-5; D gene: TRBD1; CDR3 protein: ATTGQGLAEETQY
V gene: TRBV6-5; J gene: TRBJ2-2; D gene: NA; CDR3 protein: ASSSDLSWTGELF
V gene: TRBV13; J gene: TRBJ2-3; D gene: NA; CDR3 protein: ASSLSGRAYTQY
V gene: TRBV7-9; J gene: TRBJ1-1; D gene: NA; CDR3 protein: ASSSGGLEAF
V gene: TRBV30; J gene: TRBJ2-7; D gene: TRBD1; CDR3 protein: AWNVGTGYEQY
V gene: TRBV6-1; J gene: TRBJ2-3; D gene: NA; CDR3 protein: ASRSGTSTADTQY
V gene: TRBV5-4; J gene: TRBJ2-3; D gene: TRBD2; CDR3 protein: ASLRRVPDGRDTQY
V gene: TRBV5-4; J gene: TRBJ2-2; D gene: TRBD2; CDR3 protein: ASRLSSGGASGELF
V gene: TRBV6-5; J gene: TRBJ1-1; D gene: NA; CDR3 protein: ASSYSIRGTEAF
V gene: TRBV14; J gene: TRBJ1-4; D gene: NA; CDR3 protein: ASSHTNWGLF
V gene: TRBV5-1; J gene: TRBJ1-4; D gene: NA; CDR3 protein: ASSEGTTTNEKLF
V gene: TRBV9; J gene: TRBJ1-3; D gene: NA; CDR3 protein: ASSVDGIRGNTIY
V gene: TRBV4-1; J gene: TRBJ1-4; D gene: NA; CDR3 protein: ASSHRPRGGWGAPNEKLF
V gene: TRBV5-5; J gene: TRBJ1-2; D gene: NA; CDR3 protein: ASNPDGQPNYGYT
V gene: TRBV5-1; J gene: TRBJ2-1; D gene: NA; CDR3 protein: ASSLQDNEQF
V gene: TRBV11-3; J gene: TRBJ1-1; D gene: TRBD1; CDR3 protein: ASSGQGRGETEAF
V gene: TRBV6-5; J gene: TRBJ1-5; D gene: NA; CDR3 protein: ASSLTEYSNQPQH
V gene: TRBV9; J gene: TRBJ2-2; D gene: NA; CDR3 protein: ASSVLVSKLPGELF
V gene: TRBV5-1; J gene: TRBJ2-1; D gene: TRBD2; CDR3 protein: ASSFGSGGINEQF
V gene: TRBV27; J gene: TRBJ1-1; D gene: NA; CDR3 protein: ASSFHRDILEAF
V gene: TRBV2; J gene: TRBJ2-2; D gene: NA; CDR3 protein: ASSDGPGELF
V gene: TRBV5-6; J gene: TRBJ1-4; D gene: NA; CDR3 protein: ASTSLGGENEKLF
V gene: TRBV5-8; J gene: TRBJ2-3; D gene: TRBD1; CDR3 protein: ASMRDSATDTQY
V gene: TRBV19; J gene: TRBJ2-3; D gene: NA; CDR3 protein: ASTKRGDTQY
V gene: TRBV9; J gene: TRBJ2-7; D gene: NA; CDR3 protein: AAPWDLGSEQY
V gene: TRBV11-2; J gene: TRBJ2-6; D gene: NA; CDR3 protein: ASSLPGANVLT
V gene: TRBV5-4; J gene: TRBJ2-7; D gene: TRBD1; CDR3 protein: ASSRGANRGPTYEQY
V gene: TRBV10-3; J gene: TRBJ1-4; D gene: TRBD1; CDR3 protein: AISGTDGEKLF
V gene: TRBV16; J gene: TRBJ1-5; D gene: NA; CDR3 protein: ASSQSRSNQPQH
V gene: TRBV6-1; J gene: TRBJ2-7; D gene: TRBD2; CDR3 protein: ASSGLRLAGEQY
V gene: TRBV12-5; J gene: TRBJ2-2; D gene: TRBD2; CDR3 protein: ASGSTSGGAFTGELF
V gene: TRBV14; J gene: TRBJ2-7; D gene: TRBD1; CDR3 protein: ASSPGTGPYEQY
V gene: TRBV5-4; J gene: TRBJ2-2; D gene: NA; CDR3 protein: ASSPYYNGGGELF
V gene: TRBV10-3; J gene: TRBJ1-1; D gene: NA; CDR3 protein: AISRDAGGAF
V gene: TRBV5-1; J gene: TRBJ1-1; D gene: TRBD1; CDR3 protein: ASSLTGVRTEAF
V gene: TRBV5-1; J gene: TRBJ1-2; D gene: NA; CDR3 protein: ASSLTGRDGYT
V gene: TRBV4-2; J gene: TRBJ2-3; D gene: NA; CDR3 protein: ASSQDWRGGAEDTQY
V gene: TRBV5-1; J gene: TRBJ1-6; D gene: NA; CDR3 protein: ASSFIGNSPLH
V gene: TRBV7-2; J gene: TRBJ2-7; D gene: TRBD2; CDR3 protein: ASSLQRVGRGAYEQY
V gene: TRBV6-5; J gene: TRBJ2-3; D gene: NA; CDR3 protein: ASSGSNPSTDTQY
V gene: TRBV5-4; J gene: TRBJ2-7; D gene: NA; CDR3 protein: ASSYLPLYEQY
V gene: TRBV5-1; J gene: TRBJ1-2; D gene: NA; CDR3 protein: ASSPDTNYGYT
V gene: TRBV28; J gene: TRBJ2-7; D gene: TRBD1; CDR3 protein: ASSSTRTGTHEQY
V gene: TRBV19; J gene: TRBJ1-4; D gene: NA; CDR3 protein: ASSNRIRGGATEKLF
V gene: TRBV25-1; J gene: TRBJ1-6; D gene: NA; CDR3 protein: ASSDRGHSPLH
V gene: TRBV4-3; J gene: TRBJ2-2; D gene: TRBD1; CDR3 protein: ASSHTGGTGELF
V gene: TRBV27; J gene: TRBJ2-7; D gene: TRBD1; CDR3 protein: ASSLSGTGNEQY